This T cell receptor (beta chain) was captured in a study of T cells in localized non-small cell lung cancer. V was shortened by 5 bases and J by 4 bases, with 14 bases between the two germline ends. The CDR3 is 14 residues long. Germline CDR1 MNHEY, CDR2 SVGAGI. Overall study results and limits: Appearance in adjacent lung was seen for a median about 58 of the top 100 tumor clones. Longer overall survival was associated with a higher density of T cells in the blood.

This clone was seen a single time. The antigen is not known. Generated by immunoSEQ multiplex PCR, the TCRdb table keeps only in-frame clones and is missing some. The data show tens of thousands of clones, about 81% seen once. This sequence originates from a female donor at least 60 years old with stage I lung adenocarcinoma. The V call is TRBV6-5, the J call TRBJ1-1; D may be TRBD1 (5 bases). The source was peripheral blood, collected before any cancer treatment. The CDR3 is CASSPLGGITEAFF. The CDR3, as DNA: TGTGCCAGCAGTCCCCTCGGGGGGATCACTGAAGCTTTCTTT.